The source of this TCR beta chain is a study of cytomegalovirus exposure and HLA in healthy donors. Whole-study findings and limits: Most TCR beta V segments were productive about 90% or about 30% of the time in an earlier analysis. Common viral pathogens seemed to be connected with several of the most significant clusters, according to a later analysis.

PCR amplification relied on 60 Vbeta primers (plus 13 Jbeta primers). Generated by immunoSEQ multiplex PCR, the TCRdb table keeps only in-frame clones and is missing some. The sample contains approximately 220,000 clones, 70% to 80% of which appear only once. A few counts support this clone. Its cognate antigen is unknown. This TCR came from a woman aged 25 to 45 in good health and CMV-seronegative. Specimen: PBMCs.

The CDR3 coding sequence is TGTGCCAGCTTAAGGGGGACCGAAGCTTTCTTT. It translates to CASLRGTEAFF. The chain uses TRBV28 and TRBJ1-1; possibly TRBD1 for D (6 bases). This CDR3 is built from 11 residues. Trimming shortened V by 8 bases and J by 8 bases, and 12 bases separated the two germline ends. Germline V lookup: CDR1 MDHEN, CDR2 SYDVKM. Based on the CDR3 plus reference TRBV28 and TRBJ1-1, the full variable domain is DVKVTQSSRYLVKRTGEKVFLECVQDMDHENMFWYRQDPGLGLRLIYFSYDVKMKEKGDIPEGYSVSREKKERFSLILESASTNQTSMYLCASLRGTEAFFGQGTRLTVV.